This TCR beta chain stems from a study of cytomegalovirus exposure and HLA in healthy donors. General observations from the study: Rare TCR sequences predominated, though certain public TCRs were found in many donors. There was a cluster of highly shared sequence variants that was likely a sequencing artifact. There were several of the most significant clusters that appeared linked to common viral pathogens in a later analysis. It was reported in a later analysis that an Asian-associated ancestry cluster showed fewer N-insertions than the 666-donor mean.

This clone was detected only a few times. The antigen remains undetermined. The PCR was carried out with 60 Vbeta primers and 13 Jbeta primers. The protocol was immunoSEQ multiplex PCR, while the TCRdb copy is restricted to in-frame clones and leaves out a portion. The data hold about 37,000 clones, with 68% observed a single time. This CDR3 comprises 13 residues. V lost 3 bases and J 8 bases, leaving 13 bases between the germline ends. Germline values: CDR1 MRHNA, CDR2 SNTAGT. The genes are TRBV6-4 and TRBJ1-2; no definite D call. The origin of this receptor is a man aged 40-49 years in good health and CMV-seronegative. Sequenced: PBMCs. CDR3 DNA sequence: TGTGCCAGCAGTGAATCCCTGAACGGGGGCTACACCTTC. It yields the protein CASSESLNGGYTF.